The entry below gives a single T cell receptor (beta chain) sequence along with its context. The age range of participants was about 18 to 90 years, with residence in under 25 US areas. Participants' own reports of clinical history determined their cohort assignment. The entry originates in a study of blood T cell repertoires in COVID-19. The germline V and J ends were trimmed by 5 bases and 3 bases, with 10 bases remaining between them. The CDR3 covers 13 residues. In germline, CDR1 is SGHTA, CDR2 FQGNSA. The table came from immunoSEQ multiplex PCR; TCRdb's copy has only in-frame clones and leaves some out. Here the sample spans approximately 180,000 clones, more than 75% being singletons.

The sequenced sample consisted of PBMCs or T cells enriched from blood (not recorded which). This TCR was sampled from a woman in her fifties or sixties with acute COVID-19. The V and J genes are TRBV7-2 and TRBJ1-1; D is undetermined. CDR3 sequence: CASSQNRYTEAFF. CDR3 DNA sequence: TGTGCCAGCAGCCAAAATCGGTACACTGAAGCTTTCTTT.